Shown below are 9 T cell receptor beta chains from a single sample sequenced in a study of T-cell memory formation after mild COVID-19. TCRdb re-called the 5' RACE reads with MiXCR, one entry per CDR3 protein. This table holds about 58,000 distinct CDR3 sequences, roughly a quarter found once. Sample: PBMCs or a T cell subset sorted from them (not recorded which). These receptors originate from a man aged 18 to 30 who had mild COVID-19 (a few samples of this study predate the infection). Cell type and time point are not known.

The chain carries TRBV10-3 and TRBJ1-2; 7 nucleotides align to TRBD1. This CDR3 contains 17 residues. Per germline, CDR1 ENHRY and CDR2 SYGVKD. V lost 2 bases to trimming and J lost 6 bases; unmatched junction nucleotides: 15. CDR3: CAISETQTLTGSHGYTF. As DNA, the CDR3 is TGTGCCATCAGTGAGACCCAAACCCTGACAGGGAGCCATGGCTACACCTTC.

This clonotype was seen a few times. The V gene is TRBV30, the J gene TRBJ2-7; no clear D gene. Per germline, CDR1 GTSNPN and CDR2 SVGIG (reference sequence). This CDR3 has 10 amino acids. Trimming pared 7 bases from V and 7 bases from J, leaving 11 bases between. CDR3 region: CALGFGEQYF. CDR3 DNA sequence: TGTGCCTTGGGATTTGGGGAGCAGTACTTC.

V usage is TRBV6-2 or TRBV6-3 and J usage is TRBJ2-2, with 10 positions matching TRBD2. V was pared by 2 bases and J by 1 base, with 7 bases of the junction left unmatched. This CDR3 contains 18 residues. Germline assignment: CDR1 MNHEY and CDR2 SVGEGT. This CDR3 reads CASSYLIAGGRNTGELFF. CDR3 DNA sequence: TGTGCCAGCAGTTACCTGATAGCGGGGGGACGGAACACCGGGGAGCTGTTTTTT.

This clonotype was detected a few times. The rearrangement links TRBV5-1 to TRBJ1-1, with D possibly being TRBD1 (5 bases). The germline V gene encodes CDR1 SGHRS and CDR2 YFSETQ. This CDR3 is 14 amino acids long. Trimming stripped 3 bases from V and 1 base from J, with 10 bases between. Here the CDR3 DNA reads TGCGCCAGCAGCTCCCAGGGCGCGAACACTGAAGCTTTCTTT. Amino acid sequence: CASSSQGANTEAFF.

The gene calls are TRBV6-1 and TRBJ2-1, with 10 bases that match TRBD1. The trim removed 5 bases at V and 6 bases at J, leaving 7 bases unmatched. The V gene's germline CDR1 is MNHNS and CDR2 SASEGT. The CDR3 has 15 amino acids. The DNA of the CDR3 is TGTGCCAGCAGTCCCCGGGACAGGGGTTTCAATGAGCAGTTCTTC. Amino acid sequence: CASSPRDRGFNEQFF.

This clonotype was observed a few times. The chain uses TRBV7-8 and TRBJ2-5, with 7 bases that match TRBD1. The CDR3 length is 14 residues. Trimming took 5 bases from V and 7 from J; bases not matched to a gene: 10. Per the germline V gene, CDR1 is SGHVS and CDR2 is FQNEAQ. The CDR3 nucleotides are TGTGCCAGCAGCGGACAGGATCTAGGGGGGACCCAGTACTTC. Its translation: CASSGQDLGGTQYF.

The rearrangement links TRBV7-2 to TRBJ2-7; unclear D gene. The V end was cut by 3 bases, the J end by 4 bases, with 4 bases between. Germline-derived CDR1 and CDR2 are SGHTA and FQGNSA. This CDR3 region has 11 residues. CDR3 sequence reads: CASSLRYEQYF. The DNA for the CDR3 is TGTGCCAGCAGCTTGCGATACGAGCAGTACTTC.

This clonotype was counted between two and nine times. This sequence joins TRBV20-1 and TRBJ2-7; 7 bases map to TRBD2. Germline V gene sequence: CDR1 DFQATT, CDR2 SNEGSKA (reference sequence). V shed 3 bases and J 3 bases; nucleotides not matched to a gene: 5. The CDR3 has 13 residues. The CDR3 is CSASWGGNYEQYV. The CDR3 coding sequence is TGCAGTGCTAGCTGGGGGGGAAACTACGAGCAGTACGTC.

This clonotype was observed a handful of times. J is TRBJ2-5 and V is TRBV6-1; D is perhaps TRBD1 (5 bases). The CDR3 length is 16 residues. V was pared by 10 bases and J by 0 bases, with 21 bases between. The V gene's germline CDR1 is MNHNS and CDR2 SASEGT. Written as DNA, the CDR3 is TGTGCCATCTCCCGTTCCGCGTCAGGGTACCAAGAGACCCAGTACTTC. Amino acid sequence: CAISRSASGYQETQYF.